This is a list of T cell receptor beta chains from one sample in a study of beta chain features in type 1 diabetes. Sequencing was performed with immunoSEQ multiplex PCR; in TCRdb, only in-frame clones are kept and a portion is missing. This repertoire shows 45,000 to 60,000 clones, 35% to 55% found once; its top ten account for over 0.1%. The sequenced sample consisted of stem cell memory CD4+ T cells from blood. All receptors come from a man between 25 and 39 years old with type 1 diabetes. Both conserved end residues are part of each CDR3. D genes are given only for firm matches. Size is omitted from some rows. Given values are once, few, many or a class for expanded clones.

d_gene	abundance	v_gene	j_gene	CDR3aa	CDR3nt
TRBD1	.	TRBV19	TRBJ2-2	CASRTGFTGELFF	TGTGCCAGTAGGACAGGGTTCACCGGGGAGCTGTTTTTT
.	.	TRBV19	TRBJ2-7	CASSIPGIGYEQYF	TGTGCCAGTAGTATTCCGGGGATCGGCTACGAGCAGTACTTC
TRBD1	.	TRBV28	TRBJ2-3	CASSKETGGRDTQYF	TGTGCCAGCAGCAAAGAAACAGGGGGGAGGGATACGCAGTATTTT
TRBD2	few	TRBV28	TRBJ2-5	CATREGKETQYF	TGTGCCACCCGGGAGGGCAAGGAGACCCAGTACTTC
TRBD1	.	TRBV5-4	TRBJ1-2	CASSLVQGGGYTF	TGTGCCAGCAGCTTGGTTCAGGGGGGCGGCTACACCTTC
TRBD2	.	TRBV11-2	TRBJ2-2	CASRTSGTNTGELFF	TGTGCCAGCAGAACTAGCGGAACGAACACCGGGGAGCTGTTTTTT
TRBD1	.	TRBV2	TRBJ2-6	CASSRTGVSGANVLTF	TGTGCCAGCAGTCGGACAGGAGTCTCTGGGGCCAACGTCCTGACTTTC
.	.	TRBV27	TRBJ2-1	CASSLSGLASYNEQFF	TGTGCCAGCAGTTTAAGCGGGCTAGCTTCCTACAATGAGCAGTTCTTC
.	few	TRBV14	TRBJ2-7	CASSQGPGLSYEQYF	TGTGCCAGCAGCCAAGGACCGGGACTTAGCTACGAGCAGTACTTC
TRBD2	few	TRBV4-2	TRBJ2-3	CASSQAPSGFSTDTQYF	TGTGCCAGCAGCCAGGCCCCTAGCGGATTTAGCACAGATACGCAGTATTTT
TRBD1	few	TRBV6-6	TRBJ1-5	CASCWDSAINQPQHF	TGTGCCAGCTGCTGGGACAGTGCAATCAATCAGCCCCAGCATTTT
.	.	TRBV7-9	TRBJ2-3	CASSSVADTQYF	TGTGCCAGCAGCTCGGTCGCAGATACGCAGTATTTT
.	.	TRBV7-2	TRBJ2-1	CASSLLRSAGAVNEQFF	TGTGCCAGCAGCTTACTGAGGAGCGCGGGGGCCGTCAATGAGCAGTTCTTC
.	.	TRBV6-6	TRBJ2-7	CASSPRTEYEQYF	TGTGCCAGCAGCCCCCGGACTGAATACGAGCAGTACTTC
.	few	TRBV7-6	TRBJ2-2	CASSLVTGPGELFF	TGTGCCAGCAGCTTAGTAACAGGGCCCGGGGAGCTGTTTTTT
.	.	TRBV10-3	TRBJ1-5	CAISFRQVVRNQPQHF	TGTGCCATCAGTTTCCGACAGGTTGTGCGCAATCAGCCCCAGCATTTT
.	.	TRBV5-1	TRBJ1-1	CASSHAGFGTEAFF	TGCGCCAGCAGCCATGCAGGGTTCGGTACTGAAGCTTTCTTT
.	.	TRBV28	TRBJ1-2	CASHEGGFPFGYTF	TGTGCCAGCCATGAGGGAGGTTTTCCATTCGGCTACACCTTC
.	.	TRBV19	TRBJ2-3	CASSSRGGTDTQYF	TGTGCCAGTAGTAGCAGGGGTGGCACAGATACGCAGTATTTT
TRBD2	few	TRBV4-1	TRBJ2-3	CASSQFGGSPGVFDTQYF	TGCGCCAGCAGCCAATTCGGCGGGAGTCCCGGGGTTTTCGATACGCAGTATTTT
TRBD2	few	TRBV20-1	TRBJ2-3	CSGTSVDTQYF	TGCAGTGGAACTAGCGTAGATACGCAGTATTTT
.	.	TRBV6-6	TRBJ1-5	CASSYGQFNQPQHF	TGTGCCAGCAGTTACGGACAGTTCAATCAGCCCCAGCATTTT